This T cell receptor (beta chain) was found in a study of Graves' ophthalmopathy and Graves' hyperthyroidism. Amplification targeted the TCR beta CDR3 regions, with RNA transcripts as the source material. Second-round multiplex PCR followed a first-round RT-PCR using HTBI primers. TCRdb redid the calling of the multiplex PCR reads with MiXCR, one entry per CDR3 protein. Of almost 750,000 distinct CDR3 sequences listed, 35% to 50% are singletons. The V and J ends lost 2 bases and 0 bases respectively, with 13 bases between them. Germline V gene lookup returns CDR1 SGHTA and CDR2 FQGNSA. The CDR3 loop spans 16 amino acids.

The sequencing input was peripheral blood. J is TRBJ2-5 and V is TRBV7-2, with a weak D call TRBD2 (5 bases). The clonotype comes from an adult man with Graves' ophthalmopathy. The CDR3: CASSLQGLQYQETQYF. For the CDR3, the DNA is TGTGCCAGCAGCTTACAAGGACTCCAGTACCAAGAGACCCAGTACTTC. Looking up the rest from reference TRBV7-2 and TRBJ2-5 gives the full variable domain: GAGVSQSPSNKVTEKGKDVELRCDPISGHTALYWYRQSLGQGLEFLIYFQGNSAPDKSGLPSDRFSAERTGGSVSTLTIQRTQQEDSAVYLCASSLQGLQYQETQYFGPGTRLLVL.